A selection of T cell receptor beta chains follows, all from one sample in a study of shared clonotypes between healthy human individuals. TCRdb's copy holds only in-frame clones and misses some; the assay was immunoSEQ multiplex PCR. The profile covers hundreds of thousands of clones, with about two thirds appearing a single time and 1.5% to 2% taken by the ten largest. The sequencing sample was made of memory CD4+ T cells sorted from blood. The receptors here all came from a woman in her 30s in good health. The CDR3 runs from the conserved cysteine through the conserved F or W. The D gene is left open where the match is weak. Not all rows give a size; the values are once, few, many and, for expanded clones, a class.

>TRBD2|-|TRBV30|TRBJ2-7
TGTGCCTGGAGTGGACTAGCGGAGAACCACGAGCAGTACTTC
CAWSGLAENHEQYF
>TRBD2|once|TRBV15|TRBJ2-1
TGTGCCACCAGCAGAAGTAGCGGGAGGAACTCCTACAATGAGCAGTTCTTC
CATSRSSGRNSYNEQFF
>TRBD2|few|TRBV19|TRBJ2-1
TGTGCCAGTAGTCTTAAGGCAGCGGGAGGGCCCTCCGGGTCCAGGTTCTTC
CASSLKAAGGPSGSRFF
>TRBD1|many|TRBV5-1|TRBJ2-7
TGCGCCAGCAGCTCAATGGCCGGGACAGGGTTGGGGGAGCAGTACTTC
CASSSMAGTGLGEQYF
>-|-|TRBV5-6|TRBJ2-7
TGTGCCAGCAGCTTCCCCGGGACCGGGGGCTACGAGCAGTACTTC
CASSFPGTGGYEQYF
>-|-|TRBV6-5|TRBJ1-1
TGTGCCAGCAGCCGAGGGACGGGAGAATTTGAAGCTTTCTTT
CASSRGTGEFEAFF
>-|-|TRBV5-1|TRBJ1-1
TGCGCCAGCAGCGGGTCCGGCGGAGGGAGAACTGAAGCTTTCTTT
CASSGSGGGRTEAFF
>-|-|TRBV7-9|TRBJ2-5
TGTGCCAGCAGCTTATCAAACCTGGGCGAGACCCAGTACTTC
CASSLSNLGETQYF
>TRBD1|-|TRBV19|TRBJ1-2
TGTGCCAGTAGACCAGGACAGGACCTCTATGGCTACACCTTC
CASRPGQDLYGYTF
>-|-|TRBV5-1|TRBJ2-3
TGCGCCAGCGGCCTGGGCAGTAGCACAGATACGCAGTATTTT
CASGLGSSTDTQYF
>-|-|TRBV12-2|TRBJ2-5
TGTGCAAGTCGCTTAGGTGTGCGGGAGAAGAGAGAGACCCAGTACTTC
CASRLGVREKRETQYF
>TRBD1|-|TRBV5-1|TRBJ2-1
TGCGCCAGCAGCTACAGGGGTAATGAGCAGTTCTTC
CASSYRGNEQFF
>TRBD1|-|TRBV6-1|TRBJ2-3
TGTGCCAGCAGTGGACAGGGCGGAAATACGCAGTATTTT
CASSGQGGNTQYF
>TRBD1|-|TRBV28|TRBJ2-3
TGTGCCAGCACGACAGGGGGCAAAGATACGCAGTATTTT
CASTTGGKDTQYF
>TRBD1|-|TRBV7-2|TRBJ2-3
TGTGCCAGCAGCTCTGACAGGGTTGCAGATACGCAGTATTTT
CASSSDRVADTQYF
>TRBD1|many|TRBV5-1|TRBJ2-1
TGCGCCAGCAGCTTGGGGGACAGGGACAACAATGAGCAGTTCTTC
CASSLGDRDNNEQFF
>TRBD2|-|TRBV28|TRBJ2-3
TGTGCCAGCAGTCCCAGCGGGGAACACAGGGATACGCAGTATTTT
CASSPSGEHRDTQYF
>TRBD2|-|TRBV10-2|TRBJ2-2
TGCGCCAGCAAGATAGCGGGGCCGAACACCGGGGAGCTGTTTTTT
CASKIAGPNTGELFF
>TRBD1|many|TRBV2|TRBJ1-2
TGTGCCAGCAGTGAAGGGGGGGACAGGGTCTATGGCTACACCTTC
CASSEGGDRVYGYTF
>-|-|TRBV23-1|TRBJ1-4
TGCGCCAGCAGTCAATGTTGGGCCCTGACAACTAATGAAAAACTGTTTTTT
CASSQCWALTTNEKLFF
>TRBD2|-|TRBV30|TRBJ2-3
TGTGCCTGGACCTATAGCGGGACAGATACGCAGTATTTT
CAWTYSGTDTQYF
>TRBD1|-|TRBV18|TRBJ2-7
TGTGCCAGCTCACCCCGACAGGGTCCTTACGAGCAGTACTTC
CASSPRQGPYEQYF
>-|few|TRBV5-1|TRBJ2-7
TGCGCCAGTCGAACCGGACATAATGCCCACGAGCAGTACTTC
CASRTGHNAHEQYF